This entry features one T cell receptor (beta chain) sequence. The target antigen is unknown. The data were taken from a study of cytomegalovirus exposure and HLA in healthy donors. Points from the study as a whole: Immune exposure information available was restricted to CMV serostatus.

Primers included in the PCR were 60 Vbeta and 13 Jbeta primers. The table came from immunoSEQ multiplex PCR; TCRdb's copy has only in-frame clones and leaves some out. The table records some 120,000 clones, 80% of them present only once. This CDR3 is 15 amino acids long. The junction had 9 bases not matched to a gene; V was cut back by 5 bases and J by 4 bases. CDR1 and CDR2 (germline): SGHTA, FQGNSA. The rearrangement joins TRBV7-2 to TRBJ2-5, with 8 positions matching TRBD1. The sample comprised PBMCs. The sequence derives from a man aged 35 to 55 in good health and CMV-seronegative. CDR3 amino acids: CASSPRQGNGETQYF. Written as DNA, the CDR3 is TGTGCCAGCAGCCCGAGACAGGGGAACGGAGAGACCCAGTACTTC.